In this sample, the clone carrying this T cell receptor (beta chain) turned up a few times. The sample belongs to a study of shared clonotypes between healthy human individuals. Sequenced by immunoSEQ multiplex PCR; TCRdb stores in-frame clones only, minus some. The sample records more than 850,000 clones, around three quarters being singletons. CDR1 and CDR2 from the germline V gene are GTSNPN and SVGIG (reference sequence). This CDR3 region has 13 residues. Trimming cost V 2 bases and J 4 bases, with 9 bases left between them. The chain recombines TRBV30 with TRBJ1-5; D is uncertain. Input material: memory CD4+ T cells from PBMCs. Noted subset: CD45RA-negative fraction. The receptor was isolated from a man between 18 and 35 years old in good health. Some clones in this sample may be carry-over from other donors' samples. CDR3 DNA sequence: TGTGCCTGGAGTTCGGCGGTGAATCAGCCCCAGCATTTT. Protein sequence: CAWSSAVNQPQHF.